This TCR beta chain came from a study of OX40 agonist ivuxolimab in advanced cancers. Study context: An agonistic anti-OX40 (CD134) antibody, ivuxolimab, was used to treat the patients. One hepatocellular carcinoma and a couple of cutaneous melanoma patients partially responded. Study-level results: Nonresponders included some who also had low normalized T-cell clonal expansion.

V was clipped by 5 bases and J by 2 bases, with 10 bases between them. The CDR3 is 13 residues long. The germline V gene has CDR1 MNHEY and CDR2 SVGAGI. Comments on this clone: Its target is unknown.

Produced via immunoSEQ multiplex PCR; TCRdb's table is partial and in-frame only. The table shows 66,000 or so clones, with around 85% occurring only once. The starting material was CD4+ or CD8+ T cells sorted from blood, obtained in a trial of the OX40 agonist ivuxolimab. The rearrangement links TRBV6-5 to TRBJ2-7, with D unresolved. The TCR originated in an adult with an advanced solid tumor such as melanoma, head and neck, liver or kidney cancer. DNA for the CDR3: TGTGCCAGCAGTCAAGCCGCGCCCTACGAGCAGTACTTC. It encodes CASSQAAPYEQYF.